The 24 T cell receptor beta chains presented below share a single source sample, sequenced in a study of shared clonotypes between healthy human individuals. Sequenced by immunoSEQ multiplex PCR; TCRdb stores in-frame clones only, minus some. The table has roughly 1,100,000 clones, 65% to 75% seen once. The source material was memory CD4+ T cells sorted from blood. As for subset: CD45RA-negative fraction. These receptor sequences come from a man aged 18 to 30 in good health.

The chain combines TRBV4-1 with TRBJ1-5; D is unresolved. CDR1 and CDR2 (germline): MGHRA, YSYEKL. The V end lost 1 base, the J end lost 1 base, and 5 bases lay between the germline ends. The CDR3 sequence is 14 residues long. Here the CDR3 reads CASSQGSSNQPQHF. The DNA of the CDR3 is TGCGCCAGCAGCCAAGGATCCAGCAATCAGCCCCAGCATTTT.

This chain uses TRBV5-1 with TRBJ2-5, with TRBD1 identical over 7 bases. With V trimmed by 4 bases and J by 5 bases, 11 bases remained unmatched. CDR1 and CDR2 (germline): SGHRS, YFSETQ. The CDR3 runs to 15 residues. CDR3 amino acids: CASSLLTGVGETQYF. The CDR3, as DNA: TGCGCCAGCAGCCTACTTACAGGGGTTGGCGAGACCCAGTACTTC. Full variable domain (remainder filled in from reference TRBV5-1 and TRBJ2-5): KAGVTQTPRYLIKTRGQQVTLSCSPISGHRSVSWYQQTPGQGLQFLFEYFSETQRNKGNFPGRFSGRQFSNSRSEMNVSTLELGDSALYLCASSLLTGVGETQYFGPGTRLLVL.

This chain joins TRBV6-5 and TRBJ1-4; D gene unclear. V was shortened by 5 bases and J by 11 bases, with 15 bases between the two germline ends. Germline V gives CDR1 MNHEY, CDR2 SVGAGI. The CDR3 loop spans 13 amino acids. The CDR3 here is CASSTESVGKLFF. The CDR3 DNA sequence: TGTGCCAGCAGTACCGAGTCCGTTGGTAAACTGTTTTTT.

The gene calls are TRBV5-4 and TRBJ2-7, with TRBD2 identical over 14 bases. J was trimmed by 1 base and V by 4 bases; bases with no gene match: 7. This CDR3 contains 17 residues. Germline CDR1 and CDR2: SGHNT and YYREEE (reference sequence). The CDR3 reads CASSKGLAGDLSYEQYF. DNA for the CDR3: TGTGCCAGCAGCAAGGGACTAGCGGGAGACTTGTCCTACGAGCAGTACTTC.

This rearrangement joins TRBV6-5 to TRBJ2-7; a weak D match, TRBD2 (6 bases). CDR1 is MNHEY and CDR2 is SVGAGI in the germline V gene. V was pared by 5 bases and J by 6 bases, with 20 bases between. The CDR3 runs to 15 residues. The CDR3 region is CASSRSGVSYGEQYF. CDR3 in DNA: TGTGCCAGCAGTAGATCGGGGGTTTCGTACGGCGAGCAGTACTTC.

The chain combines TRBV5-6 with TRBJ2-1; TRBD2 might be the D (6 bases). The V end lost 2 bases, the J end lost 5 bases, and 14 bases lay between the germline ends. Germline assignment: CDR1 SGHDT and CDR2 YYEEEE. The CDR3 loop spans 15 amino acids. The CDR3 loop is CASSFKTTRNNEQFF. CDR3 nucleotides: TGTGCCAGCAGCTTCAAAACGACTAGAAACAATGAGCAGTTCTTC.

V and J are TRBV11-2 and TRBJ2-5; 7 bases map to TRBD2. V dropped 4 bases and J dropped 6; count of bases not matched to a gene: 8. The CDR3 length is 14 residues. The V gene's germline CDR1 is SGHAT and CDR2 FQNNGV. CDR3 nucleotide sequence: TGTGCCAGCAGCTGGACTAGGGTGACGAAGACCCAGTACTTC. This encodes CASSWTRVTKTQYF.

The V and J genes are TRBV10-1 and TRBJ1-5; D is perhaps TRBD1 (5 bases). V was trimmed by 3 bases and J by 4 bases, leaving 10 bases between them. The CDR3 length is 14 residues. Germline lookup yields CDR1 WNHNN and CDR2 SYGVQD (reference sequence). CDR3 sequence (DNA): TGCGCCAGCAGTGATGGGACGGTGAATCAGCCCCAGCATTTT. It translates to CASSDGTVNQPQHF.

The genes are TRBV29-1 and TRBJ1-2; TRBD1 aligns across 11 bases. CDR1 is SQVTM, CDR2 ANQGSEA, per germline. Trimming at V came to 6 bases and at J to 1 base, leaving 7 bases not matched to a gene. There are 15 residues in the CDR3. CDR3 bases: TGCAGCGTCGCACCGGGACAGGGGGTTAACTATGGCTACACCTTC. This encodes CSVAPGQGVNYGYTF.

This chain joins TRBV28 and TRBJ2-7, with D possibly TRBD1 on 6 matching bases. CDR1 is MDHEN, CDR2 SYDVKM, per germline. Trimming shortened V by 6 bases and J by 0 bases, and 15 bases separated the two germline ends. The CDR3 consists of 15 residues. CDR3 loop: CASSPPGTLSYEQYF. CDR3 nucleotides: TGTGCCAGCAGCCCTCCCGGGACACTCTCCTACGAGCAGTACTTC.

V usage is TRBV11-2 and J usage is TRBJ1-2; 8 bases are a match to TRBD1. The junction had 11 bases not matched to a gene; V was cut back by 5 bases and J by 3 bases. The germline V gene encodes CDR1 SGHAT and CDR2 FQNNGV. The CDR3 is 16 residues long. The CDR3 DNA reads as TGTGCCAGCAGCCTCATGAGGACAGGGAGCCACTATGGCTACACCTTC. Residues: CASSLMRTGSHYGYTF.

This chain uses TRBV18 with TRBJ2-4, with TRBD1 matching over 9 bases. The germline V gene encodes CDR1 KGHSH and CDR2 LQKENI. The CDR3 covers 16 residues. Losses at the gene ends were 3 bases for V and 2 bases for J; bases not matched to a gene: 5. CDR3 sequence reads: CASSPGQGLTKNIQYF. The CDR3 DNA reads as TGTGCCAGCTCACCGGGACAGGGTCTTACCAAAAACATTCAGTACTTC.

This chain links TRBV28 with TRBJ2-6; 9 bases fit TRBD1. This CDR3 is 18 amino acids long. The junction had 11 bases not matched to a gene; V was cut back by 8 bases and J by 0 bases. From germline, CDR1 is MDHEN and CDR2 SYDVKM. CDR3 bases: TGTGCCAGCGGTCCCCCGGGACAGGGTTTCTCTGGGGCCAACGTCCTGACTTTC. It translates to CASGPPGQGFSGANVLTF.

The chain couples TRBV27 to TRBJ1-5; D is uncertain. The V and J ends lost 6 bases and 0 bases respectively, with 12 bases between them. The V gene's germline CDR1 is MNHEY and CDR2 SMNVEV (reference sequence). The CDR3 totals 15 residues. CDR3 in DNA: TGTGCCAGCAGGCCCGGCCAGGCTAGCAATCAGCCCCAGCATTTT. This codes for CASRPGQASNQPQHF.

J is TRBJ2-3 and V is TRBV5-5, with D unclear. Germline V gives CDR1 SGHKS, CDR2 YYEKEE (reference sequence). The CDR3 length is 15 residues. Trimming took 0 bases from V and 2 from J, leaving 10 bases between them. The CDR3 DNA reads as TGTGCCAGCAGCTTGGGGGGTCGGATCACAGATACGCAGTATTTT. This translates into CASSLGGRITDTQYF.

This clone was seen a single time. The same CDR3 also results from other DNA sequences found in this sample. This chain links TRBV27 with TRBJ1-6, with 9 bases that match TRBD1. Germline-derived CDR1 and CDR2 are MNHEY and SMNVEV (reference sequence). The CDR3 extends over 16 amino acids. With 2 bases clipped from V and 7 bases from J, the junction kept 6 bases outside the gene matches. As DNA, the CDR3 is TGTGCCAGCAGTTTACGGGGTGGACAGGGGAATTCACCCCTCCACTTT. This encodes CASSLRGGQGNSPLHF.

The gene calls are TRBV5-1 and TRBJ2-5; TRBD2 matches at 7 bases. The V gene end was trimmed by 0 bases and the J gene end by 4 bases; junction bases not matched to a gene: 6. Germline-derived CDR1 and CDR2 are SGHRS and YFSETQ. The CDR3 is 15 amino acids. The CDR3 is CASSLEAGRGETQYF. CDR3 nucleotide sequence: TGCGCCAGCAGCTTGGAGGCAGGGAGGGGAGAGACCCAGTACTTC.

The rearrangement uses TRBV19 and TRBJ1-2; D perhaps matches TRBD1 (6 bases). Between the trimmed V and J ends, which lost 7 bases and 4 bases, there was a span of 22 bases. CDR3 length: 16 amino acids. Germline values: CDR1 LNHDA, CDR2 SQIVND (reference sequence). The DNA of the CDR3 is TGTGCCAGTATGGCGTTAGACAGGCCCTGGTCCTATGGCTACACCTTC. Amino acids: CASMALDRPWSYGYTF.

The rearrangement links TRBV9 to TRBJ2-4; D is perhaps TRBD1 or TRBD2 (5 bases each). The CDR3 spans 14 residues. Germline CDR1 and CDR2: SGDLS and YYNGEE. V lost 3 bases, J lost 7 bases, and 14 bases lay in between. The CDR3 DNA follows: TGTGCCAGCAGCGCGGATCTTTGGGGGAACATTCAGTACTTC. As protein: CASSADLWGNIQYF.

Regarding this clone: A read error may account for a junction end that differs from germline. V usage is TRBV5-4 and J usage is TRBJ2-5; TRBD2 is a possible D gene (6 bases). CDR3 length: 15 amino acids. CDR1 is SGHNT, CDR2 YYREEE, per germline (reference sequence). The CDR3 reads CASSPVWTMEETQYF. CDR3 DNA sequence: TGCGCCAGCAGCCCAGTCTGGACTATGGAAGAGACCCAGTACTTC.

The CDR3 here is CASSNVGGTEAFF. The CDR3, as DNA: TGCGCCAGCAGTAATGTCGGGGGCACTGAAGCTTTCTTT. V usage is TRBV5-1 and J usage is TRBJ1-1; tentatively, D is TRBD1 (5 bases). V was pared by 5 bases and J by 4 bases, with 12 bases between. The CDR3 is 13 amino acids. Germline CDR1 reads SGHRS; CDR2 reads YFSETQ.

The chain carries TRBV4-1 and TRBJ2-2, with D perhaps TRBD1 (5 bases). CDR1 MGHRA and CDR2 YSYEKL come from the germline V gene. V was clipped by 3 bases and J by 6 bases, with 8 bases between them. The CDR3 spans 13 residues. DNA for the CDR3: TGCGCCAGCAGCCAGGAACAGGCCGGGGAGCTGTTTTTT. Residues: CASSQEQAGELFF.

The chain has TRBV5-1 and TRBJ1-1; unclear D gene. The CDR3 extends over 15 amino acids. Trimming cost V 0 bases and J 1 base, with 10 bases left between them. In germline, CDR1 is SGHRS, CDR2 YFSETQ. The CDR3 coding sequence is TGCGCCAGCAGCTTGGCCCCGACCAAGAACACTGAAGCTTTCTTT. The encoded protein is CASSLAPTKNTEAFF.

The chain is built from TRBV10-2 and TRBJ2-7, with D possibly matching TRBD2 (7 bases). Trimming cost V 5 bases and J 5 bases, with 16 bases left between them. The CDR3 runs 14 residues. Germline V gene data show CDR1 as WSHSY and CDR2 as SAAADI. The CDR3 region is CASSPLGGAHEQYF. CDR3 nucleotides: TGCGCCAGCAGTCCTCTGGGGGGGGCCCACGAGCAGTACTTC.